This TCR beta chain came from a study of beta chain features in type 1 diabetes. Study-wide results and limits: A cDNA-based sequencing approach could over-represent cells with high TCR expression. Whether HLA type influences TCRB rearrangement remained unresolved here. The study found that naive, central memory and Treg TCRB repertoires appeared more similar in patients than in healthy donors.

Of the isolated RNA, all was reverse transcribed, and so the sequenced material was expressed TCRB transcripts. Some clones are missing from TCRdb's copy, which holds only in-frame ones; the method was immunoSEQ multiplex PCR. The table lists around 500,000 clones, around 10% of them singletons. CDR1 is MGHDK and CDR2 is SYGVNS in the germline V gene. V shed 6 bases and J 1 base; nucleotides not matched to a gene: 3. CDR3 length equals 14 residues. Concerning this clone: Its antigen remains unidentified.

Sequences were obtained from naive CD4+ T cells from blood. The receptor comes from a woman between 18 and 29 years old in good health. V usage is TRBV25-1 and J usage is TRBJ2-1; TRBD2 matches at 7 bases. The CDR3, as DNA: TGTGCCAGCAGCGGGAGGATGTCCTACAATGAGCAGTTCTTC. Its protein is CASSGRMSYNEQFF. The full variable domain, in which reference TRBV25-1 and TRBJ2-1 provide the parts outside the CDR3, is EADIYQTPRYLVIGTGKKITLECSQTMGHDKMYWYQQDPGMELHLIHYSYGVNSTEKGDLSSESTVSRIRTEHFPLTLESARPSHTSQYLCASSGRMSYNEQFFGPGTRLTVL.